The next 27 T cell receptor beta chains were all read from a single sample in a study of naive and memory T cell subsets. Both TRBC1 and TRBC2 were covered by a beta constant-region primer of two equimolar oligonucleotides. MiXCR was run by TCRdb on the UMI-ligation and nested PCR reads, yielding one entry per CDR3 protein. Among around 160,000 distinct CDR3 sequences listed, around 15% were seen once. The source material was naive CD4+ T cells from blood. All receptors derive from a human donor in good health.

This clonotype appeared a few times. This chain uses TRBV28 with TRBJ2-7; D is undetermined. In germline, CDR1 is MDHEN, CDR2 SYDVKM. The CDR3 contains 13 residues. Trimming took 8 bases from V and 2 from J, leaving 13 bases between them. As DNA, the CDR3 is TGTGCCAGCCAAACCTCCAGAACCTACGAGCAGTACTTC. This codes for CASQTSRTYEQYF.

The rearrangement uses TRBV20-1 and TRBJ2-7, with 7 bases lining up with TRBD1. The J segment lost 3 bases and the V segment lost 2 bases, leaving 10 bases of the junction unmatched. This CDR3 has 15 amino acids. Germline values: CDR1 DFQATT, CDR2 SNEGSKA (reference sequence). CDR3 sequence reads: CSARPKTGTSYEQYF. In DNA form, the CDR3 reads TGCAGTGCTAGACCAAAGACAGGGACCAGCTACGAGCAGTACTTC.

The gene calls are TRBV7-9 and TRBJ2-5; 12 nucleotides line up with TRBD2. CDR1 is SEHNR and CDR2 is FQNEAQ in the germline V gene (reference sequence). The junction had 10 bases not matched to a gene; V was cut back by 5 bases and J by 6 bases. This CDR3 has 16 residues. CDR3 coding DNA: TGTGCCAGCAGCCCCGATTGGACTAGCGGGACCCAGACCCAGTACTTC. Translation gives CASSPDWTSGTQTQYF.

V usage is TRBV3-1 and J usage is TRBJ1-2, with a tentative D call TRBD1 (5 bases). Per germline, CDR1 LGHDT and CDR2 YNNKEL (reference sequence). V was pared by 2 bases and J by 6 bases, with 16 bases between. There are 15 residues in the CDR3. The CDR3 sequence: CASSQLAAGPDGYTF. The CDR3 nucleotides are TGTGCCAGCAGCCAACTCGCGGCGGGACCGGATGGCTACACCTTC.

This sequence joins TRBV18 and TRBJ2-7, with D maybe TRBD2 (6 bases). Germline CDR1 is KGHSH and CDR2 is LQKENI. The CDR3 sequence is 12 residues long. Trimming cost V 6 bases and J 6 bases, with 12 bases left between them. CDR3 sequence reads: CASSRGGAEQYF. As DNA, the CDR3 is TGTGCCAGCTCCCGGGGAGGAGCCGAGCAGTACTTC.

This clonotype has ten or more counts. The genes are TRBV20-1 and TRBJ2-1, with TRBD2 matching 10 bases. CDR1 and CDR2 (germline): DFQATT, SNEGSKA (reference sequence). Trimming removed 5 bases from V and 7 bases from J; junction bases left unmatched: 8. The CDR3 has 14 residues. As DNA, the CDR3 is TGCAGTGCTGGAGCGGGAGGGCCCTGGAATGAGCAGTTCTTC. Protein product: CSAGAGGPWNEQFF.

The rearrangement joins TRBV5-1 to TRBJ1-2; a possible D gene is TRBD1 (6 bases). The ends were cut back, 4 bases at V and 5 bases at J, with 12 bases in the middle. The length of the CDR3 is 13 residues. Germline V gives CDR1 SGHRS, CDR2 YFSETQ. CDR3 residues: CASSRTDTYGYTF. The CDR3 DNA sequence: TGCGCCAGCAGCCGGACAGATACTTATGGCTACACCTTC.

This chain joins TRBV6-6 and TRBJ1-5, with D maybe TRBD1 (5 bases). Trimming took off 3 bases at V and 2 bases at J, with 17 bases between the two ends. This CDR3 is built from 17 residues. The germline gives CDR1 MNHNY, CDR2 SVGAGI (reference sequence). CDR3 nucleotide sequence: TGTGCCAGCAGTTATCGATTGGGGGAGATAGGCAATCAGCCCCAGCATTTT. It translates to CASSYRLGEIGNQPQHF.

This clonotype was counted only a few times. This chain uses TRBV6-5 with TRBJ2-3, with 8 bases identical to TRBD1. The length of the CDR3 is 14 residues. Germline CDR1 and CDR2: MNHEY and SVGAGI. V lost 8 bases, J lost 4 bases, and 8 bases stayed unmatched. The CDR3 loop reads CASGLTGVADTQYF. For the CDR3, the DNA is TGTGCCAGCGGACTGACAGGGGTGGCAGATACGCAGTATTTT.

This clonotype has a count of ten or more. The chain employs TRBV29-1 and TRBJ2-3, with no clear D. V was shortened by 4 bases and J by 0 bases, with 8 bases between the two germline ends. The CDR3 length is 13 residues. Germline CDR1 is SQVTM and CDR2 is ANQGSEA. CDR3 region: CSVAKDSTDTQYF. The DNA of the CDR3 is TGCAGCGTTGCGAAGGATAGCACAGATACGCAGTATTTT.

The gene calls are TRBV28 and TRBJ2-4; maybe TRBD1 (6 bases). Deletions cut 2 bases from V and 15 bases from J, with 14 bases between. Germline CDR1 MDHEN, CDR2 SYDVKM. The CDR3 has 12 amino acids. CDR3 in DNA: TGTGCCAGCAGTTTACCCAGGGGCCTATTGTACTTC. Amino acids: CASSLPRGLLYF.

This clonotype was seen only a few times. This chain connects TRBV7-2 to TRBJ2-1; D possibly corresponds to TRBD2 (6 bases). Trimming took 2 bases from V and 8 from J, leaving 10 bases between them. CDR1 and CDR2 from the germline V gene are SGHTA and FQGNSA. The CDR3 consists of 13 residues. The CDR3 bases are TGTGCCAGCAGCTTAAGGGGCGGGGATGAGCAGTTCTTC. It is translated as CASSLRGGDEQFF.

This clonotype has just a few counts. J is TRBJ2-1 and V is TRBV3-1; TRBD1 matches at 7 bases. The CDR3 length is 15 residues. J gave up 12 bases and V 5 bases, and 16 bases lay outside the gene matches. Germline CDR1 and CDR2: LGHDT and YNNKEL (reference sequence). CDR3 DNA: TGTGCCAGCAGCAGCGTAACCGGGACAGCGAAGAGGCAGTTCTTC. Amino acids: CASSSVTGTAKRQFF.

This clonotype was observed a handful of times. The rearrangement links TRBV28 to TRBJ1-2; tentatively, D is TRBD1 (5 bases). The CDR3 loop spans 14 amino acids. The germline V gene has CDR1 MDHEN and CDR2 SYDVKM. The V end lost 5 bases, the J end lost 4 bases, and 14 bases lay between the germline ends. The CDR3 sequence is CASSPRDRRYGYTF. CDR3 DNA sequence: TGTGCCAGCAGTCCACGGGACCGTCGCTATGGCTACACCTTC.

This clonotype showed up just a few times. V gene TRBV29-1 combines with J gene TRBJ2-7; TRBD1 might be the D (5 bases). The germline V gene has CDR1 SQVTM and CDR2 ANQGSEA. V lost 5 bases and J 4 bases, leaving 21 bases between the germline ends. The CDR3 runs to 15 residues. Written as DNA, the CDR3 is TGCAGCGTTCGGGTCCTGGGCAGGGATCAATACGAGCAGTACTTC. As protein: CSVRVLGRDQYEQYF.

This clonotype was counted at least ten times. V and J are TRBV12-3 or TRBV12-4 and TRBJ2-5; possible D gene TRBD1, 6 bases. Trimming shortened V by 3 bases and J by 2 bases, and 10 bases separated the two germline ends. This CDR3 is built from 14 residues. CDR3 sequence reads: CASSLGAVQETQYF. CDR3 sequence (DNA): TGTGCCAGCAGTTTGGGGGCAGTTCAAGAGACCCAGTACTTC.

This clonotype has a handful of counts. Germline is not matched at one junction end, which may reflect a read error. The chain joins TRBV28 to TRBJ2-3; no clear D gene. This CDR3 region has 15 residues. Germline loops: CDR1 MDHEN, CDR2 SYDVKM. CDR3 bases: TGTGCCAGCAGCTTATCGGGCGCTAGCACAGATACGCAGTATTTT. This sequence encodes CASSLSGASTDTQYF.

The table lists this clonotype with a few counts. The V and J genes are TRBV12-3 or TRBV12-4 and TRBJ2-5; TRBD1 matches at 9 bases. The V and J ends lost 7 bases and 7 bases, in that order; junction bases with no gene match: 13. The CDR3 is 15 amino acids. This CDR3 reads CASNGDRVLRGTQYF. DNA of the CDR3: TGTGCCAGCAACGGGGACAGGGTACTGAGGGGGACCCAGTACTTC.

The genes are TRBV6-5 and TRBJ2-7; 10 bases match TRBD2. This CDR3 region has 16 residues. Unmatched junction bases numbered 9, after V lost 6 bases and J lost 1 base. Germline lookup yields CDR1 MNHEY and CDR2 SVGAGI. DNA for the CDR3: TGTGCCAGCAGACGCGCCGGGACTAGCGAGTCCTACGAGCAGTACTTC. Translating it yields CASRRAGTSESYEQYF.

This clonotype was found a few times. The chain combines TRBV19 with TRBJ1-2, with TRBD1 as a possible D gene (6 bases). The length of the CDR3 is 15 residues. Trimming cost V 5 bases and J 6 bases, with 19 bases left between them. Germline CDR1 reads LNHDA; CDR2 reads SQIVND (reference sequence). The CDR3 reads CASSPRTGWVNGYTF. The CDR3 DNA reads TGTGCCAGTAGTCCCCGAACAGGGTGGGTGAATGGCTACACCTTC.

J is TRBJ1-5 and V is TRBV4-1; 7 bases are a match to TRBD1. CDR1 and CDR2 from the germline V gene are MGHRA and YSYEKL. V lost 3 bases to trimming and J lost 9 bases; unmatched junction nucleotides: 5. This CDR3 has 13 amino acids. CDR3 amino acids: CASSQQGDPPQHF. CDR3 DNA: TGCGCCAGCAGCCAGCAGGGGGATCCGCCCCAGCATTTT.

This clonotype came up a few times. The rearrangement joins TRBV20-1 to TRBJ2-3; 11 nucleotides line up with TRBD2. In germline, CDR1 is DFQATT, CDR2 SNEGSKA (reference sequence). Losses at the gene ends were 5 bases for V and 3 bases for J; bases not matched to a gene: 10. The CDR3 spans 16 residues. The CDR3 here is CSASAAGLAVTDTQYF. CDR3 bases: TGCAGTGCTTCGGCAGCGGGACTAGCGGTTACAGATACGCAGTATTTT.

This clonotype was seen only a few times. The V gene is TRBV28, the J gene TRBJ2-7, with D maybe TRBD1 (5 bases). The CDR3 is 14 residues long. CDR1 MDHEN and CDR2 SYDVKM come from the germline V gene. Trimming took off 8 bases at V and 2 bases at J, with 16 bases between the two ends. The CDR3 sequence is CASGKTVVTYEQYF. The CDR3 DNA follows: TGTGCCAGCGGGAAGACAGTTGTTACCTACGAGCAGTACTTC.

The table lists this clonotype with a few counts. The V gene is TRBV10-3, the J gene TRBJ1-3, with D unresolved. Between the trimmed V and J ends, which lost 6 bases and 0 bases, there was a span of 6 bases. This CDR3 region has 13 residues. Looked up from germline, CDR1 is ENHRY and CDR2 is SYGVKD. The CDR3 region has the DNA TGTGCCATCAGCCCCGTCTCTGGAAACACCATATATTTT. Its translation: CAISPVSGNTIYF.

The genes are TRBV6-5 and TRBJ2-5, with D uncertain. Trimming removed 0 bases from V and 2 bases from J, with 7 bases in between. The CDR3 runs to 14 residues. Germline assignment: CDR1 MNHEY and CDR2 SVGAGI. In nucleotides, the CDR3 is TGTGCCAGCAGTTACTCGTCCCTACAAGAGACCCAGTACTTC. Amino acid sequence: CASSYSSLQETQYF.

This clonotype occurred many times. The chain uses TRBV6-2 or TRBV6-3 and TRBJ2-7; tentative D call: TRBD1 (6 bases). Germline loops: CDR1 MNHEY, CDR2 SVGEGT. This CDR3 is 14 amino acids long. The V and J ends lost 6 bases and 3 bases respectively, with 15 bases between them. The CDR3 loop is CASRAFRQDYEQYF. For the CDR3, the DNA is TGTGCCAGCAGGGCTTTCCGACAGGACTACGAGCAGTACTTC.

In nucleotides, the CDR3 is TGTGCCAGCAGCTTGGGACCGACCGGCAATCAGCCCCAGCATTTT. Its translation is CASSLGPTGNQPQHF. V is TRBV5-4 and J is TRBJ1-5; no reliable D call. V was clipped by 0 bases and J by 2 bases, with 9 bases between them. This CDR3 contains 15 residues. Germline lookup yields CDR1 SGHNT and CDR2 YYREEE (reference sequence).